The text below deals with one TCR beta chain. This sample was taken from a study of T-cell memory formation after mild COVID-19. The CDR3 is 14 residues long. Losses at the gene ends were 10 bases for V and 9 bases for J; bases not matched to a gene: 15. TCRdb independently ran MiXCR on the 5' RACE reads; one entry per CDR3 protein. Of about 150,000 distinct CDR3 sequences in the sample, around 13% are singletons; the top ten hold 13% to 15%. This TCR was recovered from an adult woman who had mild COVID-19 (a few samples of this study predate the infection). Cell type and time point are not known. The rearrangement joins TRBV12-3 or TRBV12-4 to TRBJ2-1; TRBD2 matches 7 bases. The sample comprised PBMCs or a T cell subset sorted from them (not recorded which). CDR3 bases: TGTGCCACTCTCCGGGACGCGGGAGCTGGTGAGCAGTTCTTC. Translated, it gives CATLRDAGAGEQFF.